This T cell receptor beta chain was documented in a study of T-cell memory formation after mild COVID-19. Study information: The study found TCR clusters largely donor specific.

TCRdb used MiXCR to reprocess the 5' RACE reads, holding one entry per CDR3 protein. The table includes hundreds of thousands of distinct CDR3 sequences, about 20% detected once. General observations from the study: Whereas later expanders leaned CD4+, clones contracting day 15 to 85 showed a balanced CD4/CD8 makeup. CM and EM subsets held most contracting CD4+ clones; EMRA held CD8+ ones. Cross-reactive memory seemingly joined, as some responding clones were found in pre-infection memory.

Germline trimming cut 5 bases from V and 8 bases from J; bases unmatched to any gene: 9. CDR1 is SEHNR, CDR2 FQNEAQ, per germline (reference sequence). The CDR3 is 16 residues long. Remarks on this clonotype: Its antigen is not identified.

What was sequenced was PBMCs or a T cell subset sorted from them (not recorded which). The chain joins TRBV7-9 to TRBJ2-1, with 13 bases lining up with TRBD2. The clonotype was recovered from an adult woman who had mild COVID-19 (a few samples of this study predate the infection). Cell type and time point are not known. This CDR3 is CASSMGLAGSIDEQFF. In DNA, the CDR3 is TGTGCCAGCAGCATGGGACTAGCGGGATCTATTGATGAGCAGTTCTTC.